Below, one TCR beta chain is given with its context. Trimming shortened V by 5 bases and J by 1 base, and 15 bases separated the two germline ends. Germline V gene lookup returns CDR1 LNHDA and CDR2 SQIVND (reference sequence). The CDR3 extends over 15 amino acids. The sample is drawn from a study of blood T cell repertoires in COVID-19. The assay was immunoSEQ multiplex PCR, and TCRdb's table has in-frame clones only and misses some. This table has more than 80,000 clones, approximately 86% appearing once. The sequenced sample was peripheral blood. The source of this sequence is a woman aged 80 or older with COVID-19, enrolled during active disease. This sequence joins TRBV19 and TRBJ2-7, with D perhaps TRBD1 (5 bases). Written as DNA, the CDR3 is TGTGCCAGTAGTCCCTACGACAGCCTTTCCTACGAGCAGTACTTC. Protein product: CASSPYDSLSYEQYF.